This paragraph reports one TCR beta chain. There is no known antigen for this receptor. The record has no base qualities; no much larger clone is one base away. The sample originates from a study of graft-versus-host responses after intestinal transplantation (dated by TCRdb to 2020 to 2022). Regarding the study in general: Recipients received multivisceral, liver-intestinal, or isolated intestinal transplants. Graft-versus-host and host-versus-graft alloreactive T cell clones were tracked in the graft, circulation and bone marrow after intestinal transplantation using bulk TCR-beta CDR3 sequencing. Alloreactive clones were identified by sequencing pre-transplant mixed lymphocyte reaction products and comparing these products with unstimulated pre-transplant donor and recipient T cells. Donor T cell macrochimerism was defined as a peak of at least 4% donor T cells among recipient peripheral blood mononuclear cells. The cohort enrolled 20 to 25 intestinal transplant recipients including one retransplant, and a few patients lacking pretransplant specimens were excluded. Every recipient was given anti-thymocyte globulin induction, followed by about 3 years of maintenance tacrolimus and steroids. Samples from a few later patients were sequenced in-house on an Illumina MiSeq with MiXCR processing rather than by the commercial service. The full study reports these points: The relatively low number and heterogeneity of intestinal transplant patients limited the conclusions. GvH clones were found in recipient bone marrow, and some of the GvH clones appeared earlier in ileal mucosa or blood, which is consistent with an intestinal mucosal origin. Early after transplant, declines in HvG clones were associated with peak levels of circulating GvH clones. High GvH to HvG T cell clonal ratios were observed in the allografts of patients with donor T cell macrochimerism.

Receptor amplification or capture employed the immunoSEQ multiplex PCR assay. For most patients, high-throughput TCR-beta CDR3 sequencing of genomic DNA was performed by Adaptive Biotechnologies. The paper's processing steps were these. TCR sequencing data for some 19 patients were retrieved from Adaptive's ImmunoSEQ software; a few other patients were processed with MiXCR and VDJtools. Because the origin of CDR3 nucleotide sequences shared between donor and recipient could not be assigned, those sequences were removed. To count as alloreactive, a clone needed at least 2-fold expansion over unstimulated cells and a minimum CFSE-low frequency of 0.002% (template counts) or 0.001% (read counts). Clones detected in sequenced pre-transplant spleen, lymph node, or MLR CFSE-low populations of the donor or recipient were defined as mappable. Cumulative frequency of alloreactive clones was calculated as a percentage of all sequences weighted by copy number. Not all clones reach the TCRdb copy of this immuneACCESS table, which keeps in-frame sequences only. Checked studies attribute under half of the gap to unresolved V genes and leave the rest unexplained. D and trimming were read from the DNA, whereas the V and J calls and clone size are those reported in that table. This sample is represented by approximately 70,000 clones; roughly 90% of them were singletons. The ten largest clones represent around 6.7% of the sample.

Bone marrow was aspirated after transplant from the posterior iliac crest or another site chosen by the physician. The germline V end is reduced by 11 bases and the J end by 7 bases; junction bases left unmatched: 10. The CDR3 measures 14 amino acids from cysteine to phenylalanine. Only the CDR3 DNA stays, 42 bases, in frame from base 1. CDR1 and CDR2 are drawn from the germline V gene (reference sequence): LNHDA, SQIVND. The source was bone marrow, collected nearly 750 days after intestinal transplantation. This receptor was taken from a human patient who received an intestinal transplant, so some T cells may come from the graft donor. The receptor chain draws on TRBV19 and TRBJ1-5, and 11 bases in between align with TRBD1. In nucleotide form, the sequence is TGTGCCGCCGCAGGGACAGGGGGTAGGCAGCCCCAGCATTTT. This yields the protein CAAAGTGGRQPQHF.